The 32 T cell receptor beta chains in this list originate from one sample, sequenced in a study of shared clonotypes between healthy human individuals. Repertoires were generated with immunoSEQ multiplex PCR, while TCRdb's copy carries only in-frame clones and drops some. The repertoire holds 2,500,000 or so clones, with under 95% as singletons. Sample: naive CD4+ T cells from PBMCs. As to subset: CD45RA+ positively selected. The receptors originated from a man aged 18 to 30 in good health. Some clones in this sample may be carry-over from other donors' samples.

The chain is built from TRBV28 and TRBJ2-7; D uncertain. V lost 5 bases, J lost 0 bases, and 14 bases lay in between. This CDR3 contains 15 residues. CDR1 is MDHEN, CDR2 SYDVKM, per germline. CDR3 in DNA: TGTGCCAGCAGTGTCCTTCTGGCCAACTCCTACGAGCAGTACTTC. Encoded protein: CASSVLLANSYEQYF.

This chain joins TRBV11-2 and TRBJ2-3; tentatively, D is TRBD1 or TRBD2 (5 bases each). Germline-derived CDR1 and CDR2 are SGHAT and FQNNGV. The length of the CDR3 is 16 residues. The V and J ends lost 7 bases and 2 bases respectively, with 19 bases between them. CDR3 region: CASTGAATFSTDTQYF. CDR3 bases: TGTGCCAGCACCGGGGCGGCGACTTTTTCCACAGATACGCAGTATTTT.

The chain uses TRBV4-1 and TRBJ2-1, with D possibly TRBD2 on 6 matching bases. The CDR3 is 17 residues long. CDR1 and CDR2 (germline): MGHRA, YSYEKL. Trimming removed 0 bases from V and 6 bases from J, with 18 bases in between. The CDR3: CASSQDPASVPLNEQFF. CDR3 nucleotide sequence: TGCGCCAGCAGCCAAGATCCGGCTAGCGTGCCGCTCAATGAGCAGTTCTTC.

The gene calls are TRBV9 and TRBJ2-1; tentatively, D is TRBD1 or TRBD2 (6 bases each). Trimming left V 7 bases short and J 0 bases short, with 20 bases between. The CDR3 has 17 amino acids. CDR1 SGDLS and CDR2 YYNGEE come from the germline V gene. The CDR3 bases are TGTGCCAGCGCGCGGGATGGGGGCGGGTCCTCCTACAATGAGCAGTTCTTC. It is translated as CASARDGGGSSYNEQFF.

Concerning this clone: The junction does not match germline at one end; this may be a read error. This chain joins TRBV30 and TRBJ2-1; the match to TRBD2 covers 8 bases. The CDR3 spans 14 residues. Per germline, CDR1 GTSNPN and CDR2 SVGIG (reference sequence). The CDR3 loop reads CAGRRLAGYNEQFF. The DNA of the CDR3 is TGTGCCGGGAGGAGGCTAGCGGGCTACAATGAGCAGTTCTTC.

This clone was counted only a few times. The J gene is TRBJ2-7, the V gene TRBV4-1; D unresolved. Germline-derived CDR1 and CDR2 are MGHRA and YSYEKL. The V gene lost 1 base and the J gene lost 7 bases, with 14 bases spanning the gap. The CDR3 spans 14 residues. The CDR3, as DNA: TGCGCCAGCAGCCAAGGAAAGGGTAGTGGAGAGCAGTACTTC. The encoded protein is CASSQGKGSGEQYF.

The CDR3 nucleotides read TGTGCCAGCAGCGCGTTGGGGGTCACAGATACGCAGTATTTT. Its protein is CASSALGVTDTQYF. The rearrangement joins TRBV7-2 to TRBJ2-3; the D call may be TRBD1 or TRBD2 (5 bases each). Trimming took off 5 bases at V and 2 bases at J, with 11 bases between the two ends. Germline V gives CDR1 SGHTA, CDR2 FQGNSA. This CDR3 spans 14 amino acids.

V usage is TRBV2 and J usage is TRBJ2-3, with 9 bases lining up with TRBD2. The V segment lost 3 bases and the J segment 0 bases; nucleotides outside the gene matches: 4. The CDR3 is 16 amino acids. CDR1 SNHLY and CDR2 FYNNEI come from the germline V gene. The CDR3 sequence: CASSELTSGSTDTQYF. CDR3 DNA sequence: TGTGCCAGCAGTGAGTTGACTAGCGGTAGCACAGATACGCAGTATTTT.

V is TRBV28 and J is TRBJ2-5; 15 bases are a match to TRBD2. The CDR3 totals 15 residues. J gave up 5 bases and V 8 bases, and 6 bases lay outside the gene matches. Germline CDR1 reads MDHEN; CDR2 reads SYDVKM. The CDR3 nucleotides are TGTGCCAGCCGGACTAGCGGGAGGGTTTGGGAGACCCAGTACTTC. Its translation is CASRTSGRVWETQYF. Using reference TRBV28 and TRBJ2-5 for the parts outside the CDR3, the full variable domain is DVKVTQSSRYLVKRTGEKVFLECVQDMDHENMFWYRQDPGLGLRLIYFSYDVKMKEKGDIPEGYSVSREKKERFSLILESASTNQTSMYLCASRTSGRVWETQYFGPGTRLLVL.

This clone was observed once. The rearrangement links TRBV6-4 to TRBJ2-1; the match to TRBD2 covers 10 bases. With 3 bases clipped from V and 0 bases from J, the junction kept 5 bases outside the gene matches. The CDR3 is made up of 17 amino acids. From germline, CDR1 is MRHNA and CDR2 SNTAGT. The CDR3 nucleotides read TGTGCCAGCAGTGAGGTGTTAGCGGGAGGCTCCTACAATGAGCAGTTCTTC. The encoded protein is CASSEVLAGGSYNEQFF.

This chain connects TRBV7-6 to TRBJ2-5; 7 nucleotides line up with TRBD1. This CDR3 has 17 residues. Per germline, CDR1 SGHVS and CDR2 FNYEAQ. Trimming at V came to 3 bases and at J to 1 base, leaving 11 bases not matched to a gene. This CDR3 reads CASSFIAAGGPQETQYF. CDR3 nucleotide sequence: TGTGCCAGCAGCTTTATCGCGGCAGGGGGTCCCCAAGAGACCCAGTACTTC.

The V and J genes are TRBV9 and TRBJ1-3; 7 bases line up with TRBD1. The V gene's germline CDR1 is SGDLS and CDR2 YYNGEE. This CDR3 is built from 17 residues. V shed 0 bases, J shed 2 bases, and the junction held 8 bases outside the gene matches. The CDR3 nucleotides read TGTGCCAGCAGCGTAGAGGGGACAGTCCGTACTGGAAACACCATATATTTT. This codes for CASSVEGTVRTGNTIYF.

The genes are TRBV5-1 and TRBJ2-3, with D unresolved. The CDR3 has 16 amino acids. In germline, CDR1 is SGHRS, CDR2 YFSETQ. Deletions cut 1 base from V and 1 base from J, with 13 bases between. CDR3 sequence (DNA): TGCGCCAGCAGCTTGATTAGGCTGGGCGGCACAGATACGCAGTATTTT. Translating gives CASSLIRLGGTDTQYF.

The J gene is TRBJ2-5, the V gene TRBV29-1; D ambiguous. The germline V gene encodes CDR1 SQVTM and CDR2 ANQGSEA. This CDR3 contains 12 residues. V lost 4 bases, J lost 3 bases, and 9 bases lay in between. The CDR3 DNA follows: TGCAGCGTTGTCCGACCGGAAGAGACCCAGTACTTC. Its protein product is CSVVRPEETQYF.

The chain joins TRBV19 to TRBJ1-1, with D unresolved. The ends were cut back, 4 bases at V and 2 bases at J, with 11 bases in the middle. The germline V gene has CDR1 LNHDA and CDR2 SQIVND (reference sequence). The CDR3 is 14 residues long. The CDR3 sequence: CASSSYPANTEAFF. In DNA, the CDR3 is TGTGCCAGTAGTAGCTATCCAGCCAACACTGAAGCTTTCTTT. Drawing the rest from reference TRBV19 and TRBJ1-1, the complete variable domain is DGGITQSPKYLFRKEGQNVTLSCEQNLNHDAMYWYRQDPGQGLRLIYYSQIVNDFQKGDIAEGYSVSREKKESFPLTVTSAQKNPTAFYLCASSSYPANTEAFFGQGTRLTVV.

This clone came up once. The gene calls are TRBV28 and TRBJ2-5; possible D gene TRBD2, 5 bases. This CDR3 is built from 15 residues. Germline CDR1 is MDHEN and CDR2 is SYDVKM. V lost 4 bases and J 5 bases, leaving 17 bases between the germline ends. The CDR3 protein is CASSSRPGRRETQYF. Here the CDR3 DNA reads TGTGCCAGCAGTTCCCGTCCCGGGCGGAGGGAGACCCAGTACTTC. Combining the CDR3 with reference TRBV28 and TRBJ2-5 gives the whole variable domain DVKVTQSSRYLVKRTGEKVFLECVQDMDHENMFWYRQDPGLGLRLIYFSYDVKMKEKGDIPEGYSVSREKKERFSLILESASTNQTSMYLCASSSRPGRRETQYFGPGTRLLVL.

The V gene is TRBV4-1, the J gene TRBJ2-1, with 11 positions matching TRBD2. With V trimmed by 3 bases and J by 3 bases, 7 bases remained unmatched. This CDR3 has 17 amino acids. Germline CDR1 and CDR2: MGHRA and YSYEKL. Written as DNA, the CDR3 is TGCGCCAGCAGCCAGGTGGGACTAGCGGCCTTCTACAATGAGCAGTTCTTC. Its protein is CASSQVGLAAFYNEQFF.

CDR3 protein: CAWSDLGLAGHRSYNEQFF. The DNA of the CDR3 is TGTGCCTGGAGCGACCTGGGACTAGCGGGACACCGCAGCTACAATGAGCAGTTCTTC. This rearrangement joins TRBV30 to TRBJ2-1; 13 bases match TRBD2. In germline, CDR1 is GTSNPN, CDR2 SVGIG (reference sequence). Trimming removed 3 bases from V and 3 bases from J; junction bases left unmatched: 14. CDR3 size: 19 residues.

V gene TRBV4-2 combines with J gene TRBJ2-3; TRBD2 aligns across 7 bases. J lost 5 bases, V lost 1 base, and 12 bases had no gene match. Per germline, CDR1 LGHNA and CDR2 YNFKEQ. There are 17 residues in the CDR3. The CDR3 loop is CASSQGLAGSMGDTQYF. CDR3 DNA sequence: TGTGCCAGCAGCCAAGGACTAGCCGGGAGTATGGGAGATACGCAGTATTTT.

The rearrangement links TRBV28 to TRBJ2-7; D perhaps matches TRBD1 (6 bases). CDR1 and CDR2 (germline): MDHEN, SYDVKM. Trimming took off 2 bases at V and 10 bases at J, with 12 bases between the two ends. The CDR3 has 12 amino acids. CDR3 DNA sequence: TGTGCCAGCAGTTTAGCCGACAGGCACCAGTACTTC. Translation: CASSLADRHQYF.

The chain couples TRBV7-9 to TRBJ2-1; perhaps TRBD2 as D (6 bases). The germline V and J ends were trimmed by 7 bases and 4 bases, with 17 bases remaining between them. CDR1 and CDR2 from the germline V gene are SEHNR and FQNEAQ (reference sequence). The CDR3 loop spans 15 amino acids. In DNA, the CDR3 is TGTGCCAGCACCCCGCGGGATAGCGGATACAATGAGCAGTTCTTC. It yields the protein CASTPRDSGYNEQFF.

The chain carries TRBV19 and TRBJ1-1; perhaps TRBD1 as D (6 bases). Between the trimmed V and J ends, which lost 3 bases and 6 bases, there was a span of 11 bases. The CDR3 has 13 amino acids. Germline CDR1 and CDR2: LNHDA and SQIVND (reference sequence). The CDR3 sequence: CASSMDRRAEAFF. DNA of the CDR3: TGTGCCAGTAGTATGGACAGAAGGGCTGAAGCTTTCTTT. Complete variable domain (other parts from reference TRBV19 and TRBJ1-1): DGGITQSPKYLFRKEGQNVTLSCEQNLNHDAMYWYRQDPGQGLRLIYYSQIVNDFQKGDIAEGYSVSREKKESFPLTVTSAQKNPTAFYLCASSMDRRAEAFFGQGTRLTVV.

This chain connects TRBV4-3 to TRBJ2-3; 9 nucleotides match TRBD2. V dropped 0 bases and J dropped 2; count of bases not matched to a gene: 6. This CDR3 is built from 17 residues. Germline values: CDR1 LGHNA, CDR2 YSLEER. In nucleotides, the CDR3 is TGCGCCAGCAGCCAAGAATGGCTAGCGGGAATCACAGATACGCAGTATTTT. Translation: CASSQEWLAGITDTQYF.

This chain connects TRBV20-1 to TRBJ1-4, with D tentatively TRBD1 (5 bases). CDR3 length equals 11 residues. The germline V gene has CDR1 DFQATT and CDR2 SNEGSKA (reference sequence). V was cut by 5 bases and J by 6 bases, with 7 bases left in between. CDR3 amino acids: CSAWDDEKLFF. CDR3 DNA: TGCAGTGCTTGGGACGATGAAAAACTGTTTTTT.

The chain carries TRBV29-1 and TRBJ2-3; 11 positions match TRBD2. Germline loops: CDR1 SQVTM, CDR2 ANQGSEA. Germline trimming cut 4 bases from V and 6 bases from J; bases unmatched to any gene: 6. CDR3 length: 14 amino acids. CDR3 bases: TGCAGCGTTGTAGCGGGAGGGCCCGGGGATACGCAGTATTTT. Translation: CSVVAGGPGDTQYF.

This rearrangement joins TRBV4-2 to TRBJ1-1, with 10 bases aligning to TRBD1. J was trimmed by 0 bases and V by 9 bases; bases with no gene match: 7. From germline, CDR1 is LGHNA and CDR2 YNFKEQ. The CDR3 is 15 residues long. The chain's CDR3 is CASMTGGIMNTEAFF. CDR3 bases: TGTGCCAGTATGACAGGGGGCATAATGAACACTGAAGCTTTCTTT.

CDR3 sequence (DNA): TGTGCCAGCAGTGAAGTGAGGAATTACGAGCAGTACTTC. Encoded protein: CASSEVRNYEQYF. The rearrangement uses TRBV2 and TRBJ2-7; no definite D call. Trimming took off 1 base at V and 4 bases at J, with 8 bases between the two ends. The CDR3 covers 13 residues. Germline assignment: CDR1 SNHLY and CDR2 FYNNEI.

The J gene is TRBJ2-3, the V gene TRBV7-8, with 14 bases aligning to TRBD2. Germline CDR1 reads SGHVS; CDR2 reads FQNEAQ. The CDR3 sequence is 17 residues long. The J segment lost 4 bases and the V segment lost 5 bases, leaving 8 bases of the junction unmatched. CDR3 region: CASSPRLAGGRADTQYF. The CDR3 DNA is TGTGCCAGCAGCCCTCGACTAGCGGGAGGGCGGGCAGATACGCAGTATTTT.

This sequence joins TRBV7-8 and TRBJ2-4; no clear D gene. Trimming shortened V by 3 bases and J by 8 bases, and 11 bases separated the two germline ends. CDR1 is SGHVS, CDR2 FQNEAQ, per germline. The CDR3 runs to 13 residues. The CDR3 DNA reads TGTGCCAGCAGCTTTAGTCGCTTGGACATTCAGTACTTC. Translation gives CASSFSRLDIQYF.

The chain combines TRBV7-2 with TRBJ1-1; possible D gene TRBD1, 5 bases. CDR3 length: 13 amino acids. V was cut by 7 bases and J by 1 base, with 10 bases left in between. Germline V gene data show CDR1 as SGHTA and CDR2 as FQGNSA. DNA of the CDR3: TGTGCCAGCAAAGGACAACCGAACACTGAAGCTTTCTTT. It translates to CASKGQPNTEAFF.

This chain uses TRBV19 with TRBJ1-2; tentative D call: TRBD1 (6 bases). CDR1 LNHDA and CDR2 SQIVND come from the germline V gene (reference sequence). The CDR3 extends over 15 amino acids. Trimming shortened V by 4 bases and J by 2 bases, and 14 bases separated the two germline ends. CDR3 in DNA: TGTGCCAGTAGTAGCCCCCGGGACACCAACTATGGCTACACCTTC. Protein: CASSSPRDTNYGYTF.

The V gene is TRBV29-1, the J gene TRBJ2-3; 10 bases are a match to TRBD2. Germline loops: CDR1 SQVTM, CDR2 ANQGSEA. Trimming at V came to 7 bases and at J to 7 bases, leaving 8 bases not matched to a gene. There are 13 residues in the CDR3. CDR3 region: CSGQREGLNTQYF. The DNA of the CDR3 is TGCAGCGGCCAGCGGGAGGGCCTAAATACGCAGTATTTT.